The 28 T cell receptor beta chains below all came from one sample that was sequenced in a study of shared T cell receptors in the human thymus. The data were produced by immunoSEQ multiplex PCR, yet TCRdb's version contains in-frame clones alone and is incomplete. Here the sample spans hundreds of thousands of clones, approximately 83% being singletons. These data also featured in a second study, about human thymus T cells.

The specimen sequenced was thymocytes. The receptors were gathered from a girl less than two years old with a congenital heart defect.

The rearrangement joins TRBV6-5 to TRBJ2-1, with D possibly being TRBD1 (5 bases). CDR1 is MNHEY and CDR2 is SVGAGI in the germline V gene. The length of the CDR3 is 15 residues. With 2 bases removed from V and 4 bases from J, the gap between germline ends came to 12 bases. CDR3 residues: CASSYVGQTYNEQFF. CDR3 coding DNA: TGTGCCAGCAGTTACGTCGGACAAACATACAATGAGCAGTTCTTC.

The chain employs TRBV5-4 and TRBJ1-1, with D unresolved. V was clipped by 2 bases and J by 5 bases, with 10 bases between them. Germline CDR1 is SGHNT and CDR2 is YYREEE (reference sequence). CDR3 length equals 13 residues. CDR3 in amino acids: CASSFLGGTEAFF. CDR3 sequence (DNA): TGTGCCAGCAGCTTTCTGGGCGGGACTGAAGCTTTCTTT.

This chain links TRBV2 with TRBJ1-4; 7 bases are a match to TRBD1. The germline gives CDR1 SNHLY, CDR2 FYNNEI. The V segment lost 9 bases and the J segment 7 bases; nucleotides outside the gene matches: 8. The CDR3 has 13 residues. The CDR3 is CARRQGGREKLFF. The CDR3 coding sequence is TGTGCCAGACGACAGGGCGGACGTGAAAAACTGTTTTTT.

This clone was detected once. The V call is TRBV5-1, the J call TRBJ1-5; maybe TRBD1 (6 bases). The CDR3 contains 18 residues. V was clipped by 3 bases and J by 1 base, with 20 bases between them. Germline loops: CDR1 SGHRS, CDR2 YFSETQ. The CDR3, as DNA: TGCGCCAGCAGCTGGGGGTCGGGGGGGCCCTCGAGCAATCAGCCCCAGCATTTT. Its translation: CASSWGSGGPSSNQPQHF.

The V gene is TRBV9, the J gene TRBJ2-3; D remains unclear. Germline V CDR1 and CDR2: SGDLS, YYNGEE. Trimming pared 4 bases from V and 0 bases from J, leaving 12 bases between. The CDR3 covers 15 residues. CDR3 DNA: TGTGCCAGCAGCTCCCGACCGACTAGCACAGATACGCAGTATTTT. Protein product: CASSSRPTSTDTQYF.

In this sample, this clone turned up once. The chain uses TRBV27 and TRBJ1-5; 9 bases align to TRBD1. Germline CDR1 is MNHEY and CDR2 is SMNVEV (reference sequence). CDR3 size: 16 residues. The J segment lost 10 bases and the V segment lost 6 bases, leaving 16 bases of the junction unmatched. CDR3 protein: CASSPGDRAHLEPQHF. CDR3 coding DNA: TGTGCCAGCAGCCCAGGGGACAGGGCCCACCTCGAACCCCAGCATTTT.

The chain links TRBV6-5 to TRBJ2-5, with D hard to call. Trimming removed 4 bases from V and 0 bases from J, with 9 bases in between. Germline lookup yields CDR1 MNHEY and CDR2 SVGAGI. This CDR3 has 14 residues. The CDR3 DNA reads TGTGCCAGCAGTTCCAGGTTTAACCAAGAGACCCAGTACTTC. It encodes CASSSRFNQETQYF.

V is TRBV11-2 and J is TRBJ1-3; D gene ambiguous. Germline V gives CDR1 SGHAT, CDR2 FQNNGV. The V end was cut by 4 bases, the J end by 1 base, with 20 bases between. This CDR3 has 18 residues. In nucleotides, the CDR3 is TGTGCCAGCAGCTCGGAGAGTCCGGCATTGGAGTCTGGAAACACCATATATTTT. It translates to CASSSESPALESGNTIYF.

The chain employs TRBV5-1 and TRBJ1-1; D is uncertain. CDR1 is SGHRS and CDR2 is YFSETQ in the germline V gene. The CDR3 spans 18 residues. The ends were cut back, 1 base at V and 6 bases at J, with 25 bases in the middle. The CDR3 is CASSLSWWAVSPAAEAFF. CDR3 bases: TGCGCCAGCAGCTTGTCCTGGTGGGCAGTATCACCGGCTGCTGAAGCTTTCTTT.

This chain uses TRBV28 with TRBJ1-5; the D gene is possibly TRBD1 (5 bases). The CDR3 totals 13 residues. Per the germline V gene, CDR1 is MDHEN and CDR2 is SYDVKM. The V and J ends lost 6 bases and 7 bases respectively, with 13 bases between them. The CDR3 loop is CASRPGAQQPQHF. The CDR3 nucleotides are TGTGCCAGCAGACCTGGGGCCCAACAGCCCCAGCATTTT.

The chain couples TRBV10-3 to TRBJ1-2, with 7 bases matching TRBD1. The V gene's germline CDR1 is ENHRY and CDR2 SYGVKD. The ends lost 9 bases at V and 4 bases at J; junction bases unmatched: 17. The CDR3 runs 16 residues. The CDR3 region has the DNA TGTGCCATTATAGCCAGACAGGGTGGGGACCGCTATGGCTACACCTTC. The encoded protein is CAIIARQGGDRYGYTF.

The rearrangement links TRBV20-1 to TRBJ1-1, with D tentatively TRBD1 (6 bases). The ends were cut back, 4 bases at V and 10 bases at J, with 10 bases in the middle. The CDR3 totals 10 residues. The germline gives CDR1 DFQATT, CDR2 SNEGSKA (reference sequence). The CDR3 sequence is CSAIPGAAFF. The CDR3 bases are TGCAGTGCTATACCAGGGGCAGCTTTCTTT.

V and J are TRBV29-1 and TRBJ2-3; 10 bases are a match to TRBD1. V trimming: 4 bases; J trimming: 4 bases; junction bases outside the gene matches: 11. The CDR3 is 16 residues long. Per the germline V gene, CDR1 is SQVTM and CDR2 is ANQGSEA. This chain's CDR3 is CSVVTTGDRGSDTQYF. The CDR3 DNA sequence: TGCAGCGTTGTAACAACCGGGGACAGGGGCTCAGATACGCAGTATTTT.

The V call is TRBV7-9, the J call TRBJ2-6; 9 bases fit TRBD1. V trimming: 8 bases; J trimming: 9 bases; junction bases outside the gene matches: 11. This CDR3 comprises 15 residues. Germline values: CDR1 SEHNR, CDR2 FQNEAQ (reference sequence). This chain's CDR3 is CASGSPWDRVNVLTF. In nucleotides, the CDR3 is TGTGCCAGCGGCTCGCCCTGGGACAGGGTCAACGTCCTGACTTTC.

The chain carries TRBV5-4 and TRBJ2-7, with D possibly matching TRBD1 (5 bases). The CDR3 is made up of 15 amino acids. The germline V and J ends were trimmed by 2 bases and 6 bases, with 18 bases remaining between them. Germline V gene data show CDR1 as SGHNT and CDR2 as YYREEE (reference sequence). CDR3 sequence reads: CASSFRRLGRGEQYF. CDR3 coding DNA: TGTGCCAGCAGCTTCAGGCGGCTGGGTAGGGGCGAGCAGTACTTC.

The chain recombines TRBV7-8 with TRBJ2-7; 10 nucleotides line up with TRBD2. Germline CDR1 SGHVS, CDR2 FQNEAQ. The CDR3 has 19 amino acids. V lost 5 bases and J lost 2; bases outside the gene matches: 18. CDR3 nucleotide sequence: TGTGCCAGCAGCCCCCATAGAATCGCGCTAGCGGGGGTCGCCTACGAGCAGTACTTC. This gives the protein CASSPHRIALAGVAYEQYF. Full variable domain (remainder filled in from reference TRBV7-8 and TRBJ2-7): GAGVSQSPRYKVAKRGQDVALRCDPISGHVSLFWYQQALGQGPEFLTYFQNEAQLDKSGLPSDRFFAERPEGSVSTLKIQRTQQEDSAVYLCASSPHRIALAGVAYEQYFGPGTRLTVT.

This chain connects TRBV7-2 to TRBJ2-5; 9 bases match TRBD2. Germline CDR1 and CDR2: SGHTA and FQGNSA. V lost 6 bases to trimming and J lost 4 bases; unmatched junction nucleotides: 15. CDR3 length equals 17 residues. CDR3 residues: CASRSGLAGWTPETQYF. CDR3 DNA: TGTGCCAGCAGATCGGGACTAGCAGGGTGGACTCCAGAGACCCAGTACTTC.

V is TRBV10-3 and J is TRBJ2-1; D is undetermined. The V end was cut by 3 bases, the J end by 6 bases, with 9 bases between. This CDR3 is 13 amino acids long. In germline, CDR1 is ENHRY, CDR2 SYGVKD. CDR3 DNA sequence: TGTGCCATCAGTGACAGGCCGGCCAATGAGCAGTTCTTC. Amino acids: CAISDRPANEQFF.

The CDR3 loop is CASSQEETSGGDLGPNEQFF. In DNA, the CDR3 is TGTGCCAGCAGCCAAGAGGAGACTAGCGGGGGGGACTTGGGACCCAATGAGCAGTTCTTC. This chain connects TRBV4-2 to TRBJ2-1; 14 bases align to TRBD2. Trimming cost V 0 bases and J 6 bases; bases outside gene matches: 13. The germline gives CDR1 LGHNA, CDR2 YNFKEQ. The CDR3 is 20 amino acids.

The rearrangement uses TRBV5-4 and TRBJ1-1; D gene unclear. The germline gives CDR1 SGHNT, CDR2 YYREEE (reference sequence). Trimming left V 5 bases short and J 1 base short, with 15 bases between. The CDR3 runs to 15 residues. This CDR3 reads CASRSQLDGNTEAFF. As DNA, the CDR3 is TGTGCCAGCAGATCTCAACTCGATGGGAACACTGAAGCTTTCTTT.

V usage is TRBV9 and J usage is TRBJ2-1; D remains unclear. Per germline, CDR1 SGDLS and CDR2 YYNGEE. V was pared by 0 bases and J by 9 bases, with 13 bases between. The CDR3 totals 14 residues. CDR3 sequence reads: CASSVEDGCGEQFF. The CDR3 DNA reads as TGTGCCAGCAGCGTAGAGGATGGCTGCGGTGAGCAGTTCTTC.

The chain carries TRBV5-1 and TRBJ2-2; TRBD2 matches at 8 bases. The CDR3 is made up of 20 amino acids. Germline trimming cut 4 bases from V and 6 bases from J; bases unmatched to any gene: 23. The germline CDR1 and CDR2 sequences are SGHRS and YFSETQ. This chain's CDR3 is CASSNTPASGLGIDSGELFF. DNA for the CDR3: TGCGCCAGCAGCAATACCCCGGCTAGCGGGCTGGGAATTGACTCCGGGGAGCTGTTTTTT.

The chain joins TRBV6-1 to TRBJ1-6; D unresolved. V lost 3 bases and J lost 7, with 19 bases in between. Germline assignment: CDR1 MNHNS and CDR2 SASEGT. The CDR3 has 17 residues. The CDR3 sequence: CASSDGGYGKQNSPLHF. DNA of the CDR3: TGTGCCAGCAGTGATGGAGGTTATGGAAAACAGAATTCACCCCTCCACTTT.

The chain carries TRBV9 and TRBJ2-7; possibly TRBD1 for D (5 bases). Per germline, CDR1 SGDLS and CDR2 YYNGEE. The CDR3 contains 18 residues. The V gene lost 0 bases and the J gene lost 2 bases, with 21 bases spanning the gap. The chain's CDR3 is CASSVGTPDNNGTYEQYF. Here the CDR3 DNA reads TGTGCCAGCAGCGTAGGTACTCCGGACAACAATGGGACCTACGAGCAGTACTTC.

This chain uses TRBV5-1 with TRBJ2-4; D perhaps matches TRBD1 (6 bases). This CDR3 contains 16 residues. Trimming took off 1 base at V and 0 bases at J, with 11 bases between the two ends. Germline assignment: CDR1 SGHRS and CDR2 YFSETQ. The CDR3 region has the DNA TGCGCCAGCAGCTTGTCAGGGGTGCTAGCCAAAAACATTCAGTACTTC. This gives the protein CASSLSGVLAKNIQYF.

The CDR3 loop reads CASSGGDRVWNTEAFF. DNA of the CDR3: TGCGCCAGCAGCGGAGGAGACAGGGTTTGGAACACTGAAGCTTTCTTT. V and J are TRBV5-1 and TRBJ1-1, with TRBD1 identical over 7 bases. This CDR3 comprises 16 residues. V lost 4 bases and J lost 1; bases outside the gene matches: 10. CDR1 is SGHRS and CDR2 is YFSETQ in the germline V gene.

This chain joins TRBV6-5 and TRBJ1-4; D may be TRBD1 (5 bases). The CDR3 sequence is 14 residues long. The V gene's germline CDR1 is MNHEY and CDR2 SVGAGI. The V end lost 8 bases, the J end lost 7 bases, and 17 bases lay between the germline ends. CDR3 region: CASSTGPRGEKLFF. Written as DNA, the CDR3 is TGTGCCAGCTCCACCGGACCAAGGGGTGAAAAACTGTTTTTT.

The chain has TRBV28 and TRBJ1-4; TRBD1 might be the D (6 bases). CDR1 MDHEN and CDR2 SYDVKM come from the germline V gene. The length of the CDR3 is 15 residues. Trimming pared 4 bases from V and 0 bases from J, leaving 9 bases between. CDR3 sequence (DNA): TGTGCCAGCAGTTATCGGACAGCAACTAATGAAAAACTGTTTTTT. Translated: CASSYRTATNEKLFF.